This TCR beta chain was documented in a study of blood T cells in healthy people across ages. Overall study results and limits: Comparison with aged donors showed that long-lived donors had more naive CD4+ cells and higher diversity.

Concerning this clonotype itself: Its antigen is still unknown.

There were healthy Caucasian individuals from Russia, aged roughly 6 to 90, serving as donors. A second PCR of roughly 6 to 12 cycles used a sample-barcoded 5' primer and a J-beta primer mix. TCRdb independently ran MiXCR on the 5' RACE reads; one entry per CDR3 protein. The sample holds over 1,500,000 distinct CDR3 sequences, approximately 39% seen once. Sequenced: blood. This sequence originates from a human donor in good health.

CDR3 bases: TGTGCCAGCAGAAAGGGACAGGGTGGTGGCGGCTACACCTTC. Translated: CASRKGQGGGGYTF. This sequence joins TRBV7-9 and TRBJ1-2; 9 nucleotides align to TRBD1. With 6 bases clipped from V and 8 bases from J, the junction kept 10 bases outside the gene matches. The germline CDR1 and CDR2 sequences are SEHNR and FQNEAQ (reference sequence). CDR3 length: 14 amino acids.